What follows describes a single TCR beta chain. Its antigen is not known. This sample was included in a study of CD8 T cells in Susac syndrome. Reverse transcription of roughly 0.5 to 1 ug RNA was performed with random hexamers. TCRdb used MiXCR to reprocess the immunoSEQ multiplex PCR reads, holding one entry per CDR3 protein. The sample includes around 95,000 distinct CDR3 sequences, 95% of them seen just once. The CDR3 consists of 18 residues. Study-wide results and caveats: Expansion of Susac CD8+ clones peaked in TEMRA cells and in active patients.

The TCR was taken from a human donor with Susac syndrome. The sample taken for sequencing was CD8+ T cells from PBMCs. The gene calls are TRBV21-1 and TRBJ1-5. TRBV21-1 constitutes a pseudogene. This CDR3 is CASSKGNGHPVGNQPQHF. CDR3 DNA: TGTGCCAGCAGCAAAGGGAACGGGCATCCAGTCGGCAATCAGCCCCAGCATTTT.